This TCR beta chain derives from a study of immune evolution from preneoplasia to lung adenocarcinoma. Regarding this clone: Its antigen remains unidentified. Sequence at one end of the junction differs from germline and may be a read error.

Looked up from germline, CDR1 is ENHRY and CDR2 is SYGVKD. This CDR3 is built from 12 residues. Sequenced by immunoSEQ multiplex PCR; TCRdb stores in-frame clones only, minus some. The sample consists of 11,000 to 15,000 clones, 75% to 85% of them appearing once. Each case's diagnosis was confirmed by two pathologists on H&E. Study findings and constraints: KRAS-mutant nodules had the highest T cell clonality. From normal lung to invasive adenocarcinoma, top clone frequencies appeared to decrease.

The sequenced sample consisted of FFPE minimally invasive lung adenocarcinoma tissue. This receptor was identified in a person aged 70 to 85 with lung adenocarcinoma. The J gene is TRBJ2-7, the V gene TRBV10-3; D gene unclear. CDR3 in DNA: TGTGCCATCAGTGAGCCTAACGCGAGAGCCGACTTC. Encoded protein: CAISEPNARADF.